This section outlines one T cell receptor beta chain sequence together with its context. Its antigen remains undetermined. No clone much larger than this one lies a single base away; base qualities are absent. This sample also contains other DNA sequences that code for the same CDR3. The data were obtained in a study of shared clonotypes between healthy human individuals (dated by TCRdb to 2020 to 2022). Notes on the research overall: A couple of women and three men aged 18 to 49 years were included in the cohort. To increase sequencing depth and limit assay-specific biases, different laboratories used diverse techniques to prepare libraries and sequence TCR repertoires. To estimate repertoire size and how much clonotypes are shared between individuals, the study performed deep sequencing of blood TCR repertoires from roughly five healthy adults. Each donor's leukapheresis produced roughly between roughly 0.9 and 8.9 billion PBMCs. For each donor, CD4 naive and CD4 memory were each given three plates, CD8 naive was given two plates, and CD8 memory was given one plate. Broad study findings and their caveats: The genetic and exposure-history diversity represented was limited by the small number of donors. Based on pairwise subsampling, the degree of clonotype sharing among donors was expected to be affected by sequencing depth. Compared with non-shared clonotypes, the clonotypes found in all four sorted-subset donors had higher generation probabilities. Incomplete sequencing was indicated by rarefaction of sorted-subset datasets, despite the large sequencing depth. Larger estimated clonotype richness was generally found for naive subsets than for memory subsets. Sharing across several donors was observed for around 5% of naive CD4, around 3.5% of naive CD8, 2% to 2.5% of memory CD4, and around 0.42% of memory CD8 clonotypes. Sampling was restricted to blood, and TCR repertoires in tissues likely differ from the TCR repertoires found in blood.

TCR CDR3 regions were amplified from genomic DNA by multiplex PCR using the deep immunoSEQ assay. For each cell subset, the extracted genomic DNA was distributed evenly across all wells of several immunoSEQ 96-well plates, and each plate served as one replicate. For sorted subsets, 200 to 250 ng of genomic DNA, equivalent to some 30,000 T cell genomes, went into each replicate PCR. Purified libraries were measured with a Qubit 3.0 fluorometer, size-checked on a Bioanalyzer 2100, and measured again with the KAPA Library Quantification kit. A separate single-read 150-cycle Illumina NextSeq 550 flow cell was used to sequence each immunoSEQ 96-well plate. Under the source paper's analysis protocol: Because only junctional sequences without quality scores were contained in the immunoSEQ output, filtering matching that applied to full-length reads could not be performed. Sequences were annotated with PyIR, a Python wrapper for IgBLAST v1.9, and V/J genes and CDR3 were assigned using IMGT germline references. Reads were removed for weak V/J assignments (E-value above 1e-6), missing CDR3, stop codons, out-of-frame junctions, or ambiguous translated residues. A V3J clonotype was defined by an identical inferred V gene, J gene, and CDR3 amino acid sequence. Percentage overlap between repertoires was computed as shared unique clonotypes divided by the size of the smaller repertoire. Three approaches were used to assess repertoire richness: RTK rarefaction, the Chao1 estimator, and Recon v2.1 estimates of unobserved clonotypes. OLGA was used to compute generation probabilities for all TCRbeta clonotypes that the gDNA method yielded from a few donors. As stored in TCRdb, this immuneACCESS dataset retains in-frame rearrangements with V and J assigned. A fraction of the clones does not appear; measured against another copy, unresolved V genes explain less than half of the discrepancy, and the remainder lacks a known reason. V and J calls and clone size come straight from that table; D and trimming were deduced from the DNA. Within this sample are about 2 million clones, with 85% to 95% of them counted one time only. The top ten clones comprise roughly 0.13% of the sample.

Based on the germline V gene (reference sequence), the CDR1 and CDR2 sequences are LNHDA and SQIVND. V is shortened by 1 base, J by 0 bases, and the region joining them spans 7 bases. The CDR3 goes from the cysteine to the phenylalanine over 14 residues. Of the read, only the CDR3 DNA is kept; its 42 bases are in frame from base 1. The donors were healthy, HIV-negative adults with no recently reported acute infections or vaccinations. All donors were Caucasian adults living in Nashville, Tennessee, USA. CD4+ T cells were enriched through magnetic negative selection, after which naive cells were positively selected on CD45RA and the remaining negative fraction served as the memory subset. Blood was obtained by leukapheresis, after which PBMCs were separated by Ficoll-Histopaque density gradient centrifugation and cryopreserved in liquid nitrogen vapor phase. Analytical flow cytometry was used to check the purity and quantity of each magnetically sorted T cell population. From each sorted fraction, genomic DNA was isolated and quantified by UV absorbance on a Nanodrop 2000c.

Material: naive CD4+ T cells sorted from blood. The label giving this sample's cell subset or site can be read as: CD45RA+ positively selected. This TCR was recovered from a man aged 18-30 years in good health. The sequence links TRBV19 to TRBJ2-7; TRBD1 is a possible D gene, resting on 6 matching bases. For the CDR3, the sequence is CASSIVQGSYEQYF. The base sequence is TGTGCCAGTAGTATAGTACAGGGCTCCTACGAGCAGTACTTC.